This is a list of T cell receptor beta chains from one sample in a study of cytomegalovirus exposure and HLA in healthy donors. Here immunoSEQ multiplex PCR was the method, and the copy in TCRdb shows in-frame clones only, minus some. The profile shows about 130,000 clones, 74% of them singletons. The sequencing sample was made of PBMCs. The receptors stem from a man aged 40-49 years in good health and CMV-seropositive. The CDR3 runs from the conserved cysteine through the conserved F or W. Part of the rows lack a size; the others show once, few, many or a class for expanded clones.

abundance	v_gene	j_gene	CDR3aa
once	TRBV11-2	TRBJ2-5	CASSFSSPEPHQETQYF
-	TRBV6-1	TRBJ2-3	CASSEAGQGADTQYF
once	TRBV7-6	TRBJ2-7	CASSPPGLRSYEQYF
-	TRBV19	TRBJ2-3	CASSIQLTTDTQYF
-	TRBV5-4	TRBJ1-4	CASSQDSSTNEKLFF
-	TRBV19	TRBJ1-1	CASRWGTGANTEAFF
few	TRBV5-1	TRBJ2-1	CASSPWGAGLGGNEQFF
-	TRBV5-4	TRBJ2-5	CASSLQGLVGETQYF
-	TRBV30	TRBJ1-4	CAWSEAPGGEKLFF
few	TRBV5-1	TRBJ1-6	CASSLLGQGVEPLHF
-	TRBV19	TRBJ1-1	CASLVGTGGDYRWVWSTEAFF
-	TRBV19	TRBJ1-1	CASTIGLGDLNTEAFF
-	TRBV2	TRBJ2-1	CASRKDRPSGNEQFF
once	TRBV9	TRBJ1-3	CASSDSSGNTIYF
-	TRBV28	TRBJ1-4	CASSLRGGESEKLFF
-	TRBV5-8	TRBJ2-1	CASSPGTSGYNEQFF
-	TRBV30	TRBJ1-5	CAWSPDRMNQPQHF
few	TRBV25-1	TRBJ1-3	CASSEGGWGGNRHF
-	TRBV5-1	TRBJ2-5	CASSSPGPGKETQYF
once	TRBV7-8	TRBJ2-5	CASSFTSGGVETQYF
-	TRBV18	TRBJ1-3	CASSPTGQGDLTIYF
few	TRBV7-9	TRBJ1-1	CASRPDSYTEAFF
few	TRBV7-9	TRBJ1-1	CASSRDINTEAFF
-	TRBV6-5	TRBJ2-7	CASRPDRGAGKEQYF
-	TRBV28	TRBJ1-5	CASSLWKANQPQHF
-	TRBV15	TRBJ1-1	CATSRGGGGVNTEAFF
-	TRBV18	TRBJ2-7	CASAPSGDPTYEQYF
-	TRBV21-1	TRBJ1-5	CASSLRGGGMVTPSNQPQHF
-	TRBV10-3	TRBJ1-6	CAISDGTGGNSPLHF
-	TRBV11-2	TRBJ1-4	CASSISGTGVDEKLFF
-	TRBV18	TRBJ1-1	CASSQEQTNTEAFF
-	TRBV9	TRBJ1-1	CASSERQGPMNTEAFF
-	TRBV27	TRBJ1-2	CASSLGQGRGYTF
once	TRBV5-1	TRBJ2-1	CASSKVFAGVDEQFF
-	TRBV14	TRBJ2-5	CASSQVPSGGGQETQYF
-	TRBV5-4	TRBJ1-1	CASSPTAGNTEAFF
-	TRBV6-1	TRBJ2-7	CASSESLQGRWEPYEQYF
-	TRBV5-1	TRBJ1-2	CASSFGQESYGYTF
-	TRBV7-2	TRBJ2-7	CASSSPRGGSRYEQYF
-	TRBV4-1	TRBJ2-3	CASSQEAGGGTDTQYF
-	TRBV5-6	TRBJ1-3	CASSPLPDSLTGNTIYF
-	TRBV5-5	TRBJ1-5	CASSTGDNQPQHF
-	TRBV10-1	TRBJ1-2	CASSELLQGAGYGYTF
-	TRBV5-4	TRBJ2-7	CASSVTGQSYEQYF
-	TRBV15	TRBJ2-5	CATSRVGGTAGETQYF
-	TRBV2	TRBJ1-2	CASSEYMVRNYGYTF
-	TRBV10-2	TRBJ1-1	CASTRGTEAFF
-	TRBV5-4	TRBJ1-5	CASSFQGGNQPQHF
-	TRBV6-5	TRBJ1-3	CASSSIGRSGNTIYF
-	TRBV6-5	TRBJ2-7	CASSYSMLVEQYF
-	TRBV27	TRBJ2-7	CASSLLRVGEQYF
-	TRBV5-6	TRBJ2-1	CASSLGQGDYNEQFF
few	TRBV6-5	TRBJ1-2	CASSPRGRDSSGYTF
-	TRBV7-7	TRBJ2-5	CASSLAGPQETQYF